A selection of T cell receptor beta chains follows, all from one sample in a study of T-cell reconstitution after alpha-beta-depleted transplantation in children. TCRdb re-derived calls from the PCR reads in MiXCR, one entry per CDR3 protein. Here the sample spans hundreds of thousands of distinct CDR3 sequences, about 17% being singletons. The sequencing here drew on PBMCs, mostly from graft donor cells, taken 360 days after TCRalphabeta/CD19-depleted stem cell transplant. These receptors all come from a boy under two years old who had a stem cell transplant for Wiskott-Aldrich syndrome, so the T cells may come from the graft donor. Both conserved end residues are part of each CDR3. D genes are given only for firm matches. Some rows have no size entry. The others give once, few or many, or a class for an expanded clone.

J gene	V gene	CDR3 length	clone size	D gene	CDR3 DNA	CDR3 protein
TRBJ2-2	TRBV12-3/TRBV12-4	13	few	-	TGTGCCAGCAGTCGACCCGGGACCGGGGAGCTGTTTTTT	CASSRPGTGELFF
TRBJ2-3	TRBV7-2	16	few	TRBD2	TGTGCCAGCAGCCCACGACTAGCGGGCCTCACAGATACGCAGTATTTT	CASSPRLAGLTDTQYF
TRBJ2-7	TRBV20-1	15	-	-	TGCAGTGCCCCCTACAGGTCAAGGCCTGCCTACGAGCAGTACTTC	CSAPYRSRPAYEQYF
TRBJ2-7	TRBV6-2/TRBV6-3	14	-	TRBD1	TGTGCCAGCTGCCCACTAGGGGGCACGTACGAGCAGTACTTC	CASCPLGGTYEQYF
TRBJ1-2	TRBV7-9	12	-	-	TGTGCCAGCAGCTCCTTCCTGGATGGCTACACCTTC	CASSSFLDGYTF
TRBJ2-7	TRBV20-1	14	few	-	TGCAGTGCTAGGCCGGGACCGACCTTTAGAGAGCAGTACTTC	CSARPGPTFREQYF
TRBJ1-6	TRBV20-1	15	-	-	TGCAGTGCTAGAGGGGGCAGGATTTATAATTCACCCCTCCACTTT	CSARGGRIYNSPLHF
TRBJ2-1	TRBV5-1	15	few	-	TGCGCCAGCAGCATAGGACAGTTATTAGTAGTTGAGCAGTTCTTC	CASSIGQLLVVEQFF
TRBJ2-1	TRBV5-1	15	-	-	TGCGCCAGCAGCTTGGTTACAGGCGGTAGCAATGAGCAGTTCTTC	CASSLVTGGSNEQFF
TRBJ2-7	TRBV6-1	15	-	-	TGTGCCAGCAGTCTAACCTGGACAGCCGGGGGGGAGCAGTACTTC	CASSLTWTAGGEQYF
TRBJ2-1	TRBV12-3/TRBV12-4	11	many	TRBD2	TGTGCCAGCAGTTTCGGGACTAGGCAGTTCTTC	CASSFGTRQFF
TRBJ2-3	TRBV7-2	15	few	-	TGTGCCAGCAGCTTAGTCCTTCGGGGCACAGATACGCAGTATTTT	CASSLVLRGTDTQYF
TRBJ2-7	TRBV29-1	14	-	-	TGCAGCGTTGGTTTGCTTAGGCCCTTCTACGAGCAGTACTTC	CSVGLLRPFYEQYF
TRBJ2-7	TRBV7-8	15	-	-	TGTGCCAGCAGCGGCCGCCCGACTTTCCTTTACGAGCAGTACTTC	CASSGRPTFLYEQYF
TRBJ2-1	TRBV10-3	18	many	TRBD2	TGTGCCATCAGACAGACTAGCGGGAGGGCAGGATCCTACAATGAGCAGTTCTTC	CAIRQTSGRAGSYNEQFF
TRBJ2-7	TRBV27	13	-	-	TGTGCCAGCAGACCCGGGGCATCCTACGAGCAGTACTTC	CASRPGASYEQYF
TRBJ2-4	TRBV6-2/TRBV6-3	12	-	-	TGTGCCACCGGGGAGGCCAAAAACATTCAGTACTTC	CATGEAKNIQYF
TRBJ2-5	TRBV12-3/TRBV12-4	13	few	TRBD2	TGTGCCAGCCAACTAGCGGGGGAAGAGACCCAGTACTTC	CASQLAGEETQYF
TRBJ2-3	TRBV27	15	-	TRBD1	TGTGCCAGCAGTTTGGGGGACAGGGCGCTTGATACGCAGTATTTT	CASSLGDRALDTQYF
TRBJ2-1	TRBV6-5	15	-	-	TGTGCCAGCAGGTCGATTCCACTGGCCTACAATGAGCAGTTCTTC	CASRSIPLAYNEQFF
TRBJ2-1	TRBV10-3	13	-	TRBD1	TGTGCCATCCGGGACAGGGCAAGGGATGAGCAGTTCTTC	CAIRDRARDEQFF
TRBJ2-3	TRBV9	15	few	-	TGTGCCAGCAGCCCTCGACAGAGTAGCACAGATACGCAGTATTTT	CASSPRQSSTDTQYF